This T cell receptor beta chain originates from a study of OX40 agonist ivuxolimab in advanced cancers. Describing the broader study: Ivuxolimab was an agonistic, fully human IgG2 monoclonal antibody directed against OX40 (CD134), a costimulatory receptor. Intravenous ivuxolimab was administered to patients every 2 weeks at six dose levels: 0.01, 0.1, 0.3, 1.5, 3 and 10 mg/kg. Of the approximately 54 patients in dose escalation, 19 had hepatocellular carcinoma, about 15 had melanoma, 9 had renal cell carcinoma and 9 had head and neck cancer. In the dose-escalation cohort, about four fifths of patients were male, and the mean age was 60 years with a range of about 20 to 80. Patients were allowed to have had prior anti-PD-1, anti-PD-L1 or anti-CTLA-4 therapy, and 40% of the dose-escalation patients had previously received checkpoint inhibitors. Three dose-escalation patients achieved partial responses, one with hepatocellular carcinoma and two with cutaneous melanoma. Peripheral TCRbeta sequencing was intended to test whether TCR sequence diversity was altered and clonal T-cell expansion was caused by ivuxolimab. The paper covers the monotherapy dose-escalation part of the phase I ivuxolimab trial, which included N of about 50 patients. Broader findings and caveats from the paper: After ivuxolimab, CD8+ T cells had more expanded clones than CD4+ T cells on average. In partial responders in the 0.1-3.0 mg/kg groups, normalized peripheral clonal expansion was found to be among the lowest, especially among CD8+ T cells. Which antigens the clonally expanded peripheral T cells were specific for was not determined. Low levels of normalized T-cell clonal expansion were also seen in some nonresponding patients. At doses of 0.1 to 3.0 mg/kg, clonal expansion of both CD4+ and CD8+ T cells in blood was seen between baseline and week 6.

Patients with a history of autoimmune disease or receiving systemic immunosuppression were excluded from the trial. Peripheral blood for TCR sequencing was collected from all dose cohorts at baseline, on cycle 4 day 1, and on cycle 7 day 1. Samples came from an open-label, multicenter, first-in-human phase I dose-escalation trial of ivuxolimab. Adults with locally advanced or metastatic melanoma, renal cell carcinoma, hepatocellular carcinoma or head and neck squamous cell carcinoma were enrolled in the trial. CD4+ and CD8+ T cells were sorted separately from peripheral blood before TCR sequencing. Comment on this clone: The antigen it binds to is not known. No per-base quality is available; no much larger clone lies one base away.

Here V drops 6 bases and J drops 3 bases, and the junction holds 6 bases not matched to any gene. Taken from cysteine to phenylalanine, the CDR3 has 15 residues. The DNA shown is the 45-base CDR3, in frame from base 1. CDR1 SGHVS and CDR2 FQNEAQ were looked up in the germline V gene. Genomic DNA was extracted from sorted cells for sequencing of the TCRbeta CDR3 region. The immunoSEQ Assay was used to sequence the TCRbeta CDR3 regions. The source is immuneACCESS, and TCRdb retained only in-frame sequences with V and J called. Part of the clones is not carried over; for the studies checked, unresolved V genes explain less than half of this, and the remainder is unexplained. The sample includes 75,000 to 80,000 clones, with about 85% observed a single time. Around 2% of the sample rests with the top ten.

The chain was built from TRBV7-8 and TRBJ2-2, with TRBD1 identical over 8 junction bases. The input for sequencing was CD4+ or CD8+ T cells sorted from blood, taken in a trial of the OX40 agonist ivuxolimab. The origin of this receptor is an adult with an advanced solid tumor such as melanoma, head and neck, liver or kidney cancer. Here is the DNA: TGTGCCAGCAGGTCGACAGGGGTAGACACCGGGGAGCTGTTTTTT. Translated, this gives CASRSTGVDTGELFF. Reference TRBV7-8 and TRBJ2-2 genes cover what lies past the CDR3, so the full variable domain is GAGVSQSPRYKVAKRGQDVALRCDPISGHVSLFWYQQALGQGPEFLTYFQNEAQLDKSGLPSDRFFAERPEGSVSTLKIQRTQQEDSAVYLCASRSTGVDTGELFFGEGSRLTVL.